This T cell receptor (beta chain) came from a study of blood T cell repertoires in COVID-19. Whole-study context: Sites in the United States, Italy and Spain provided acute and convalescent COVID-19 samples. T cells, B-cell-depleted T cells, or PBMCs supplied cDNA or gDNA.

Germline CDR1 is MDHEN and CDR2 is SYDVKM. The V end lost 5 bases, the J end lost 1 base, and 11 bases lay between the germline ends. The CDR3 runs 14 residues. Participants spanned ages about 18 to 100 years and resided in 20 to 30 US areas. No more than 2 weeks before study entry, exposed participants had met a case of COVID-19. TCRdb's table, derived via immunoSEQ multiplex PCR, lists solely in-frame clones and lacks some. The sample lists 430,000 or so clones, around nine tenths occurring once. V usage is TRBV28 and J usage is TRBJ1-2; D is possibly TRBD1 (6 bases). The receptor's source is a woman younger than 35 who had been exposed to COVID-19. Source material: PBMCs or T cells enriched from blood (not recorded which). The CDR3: CASSLGTLNYGYTF. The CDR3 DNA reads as TGTGCCAGCAGTCTGGGGACACTTAACTATGGCTACACCTTC.